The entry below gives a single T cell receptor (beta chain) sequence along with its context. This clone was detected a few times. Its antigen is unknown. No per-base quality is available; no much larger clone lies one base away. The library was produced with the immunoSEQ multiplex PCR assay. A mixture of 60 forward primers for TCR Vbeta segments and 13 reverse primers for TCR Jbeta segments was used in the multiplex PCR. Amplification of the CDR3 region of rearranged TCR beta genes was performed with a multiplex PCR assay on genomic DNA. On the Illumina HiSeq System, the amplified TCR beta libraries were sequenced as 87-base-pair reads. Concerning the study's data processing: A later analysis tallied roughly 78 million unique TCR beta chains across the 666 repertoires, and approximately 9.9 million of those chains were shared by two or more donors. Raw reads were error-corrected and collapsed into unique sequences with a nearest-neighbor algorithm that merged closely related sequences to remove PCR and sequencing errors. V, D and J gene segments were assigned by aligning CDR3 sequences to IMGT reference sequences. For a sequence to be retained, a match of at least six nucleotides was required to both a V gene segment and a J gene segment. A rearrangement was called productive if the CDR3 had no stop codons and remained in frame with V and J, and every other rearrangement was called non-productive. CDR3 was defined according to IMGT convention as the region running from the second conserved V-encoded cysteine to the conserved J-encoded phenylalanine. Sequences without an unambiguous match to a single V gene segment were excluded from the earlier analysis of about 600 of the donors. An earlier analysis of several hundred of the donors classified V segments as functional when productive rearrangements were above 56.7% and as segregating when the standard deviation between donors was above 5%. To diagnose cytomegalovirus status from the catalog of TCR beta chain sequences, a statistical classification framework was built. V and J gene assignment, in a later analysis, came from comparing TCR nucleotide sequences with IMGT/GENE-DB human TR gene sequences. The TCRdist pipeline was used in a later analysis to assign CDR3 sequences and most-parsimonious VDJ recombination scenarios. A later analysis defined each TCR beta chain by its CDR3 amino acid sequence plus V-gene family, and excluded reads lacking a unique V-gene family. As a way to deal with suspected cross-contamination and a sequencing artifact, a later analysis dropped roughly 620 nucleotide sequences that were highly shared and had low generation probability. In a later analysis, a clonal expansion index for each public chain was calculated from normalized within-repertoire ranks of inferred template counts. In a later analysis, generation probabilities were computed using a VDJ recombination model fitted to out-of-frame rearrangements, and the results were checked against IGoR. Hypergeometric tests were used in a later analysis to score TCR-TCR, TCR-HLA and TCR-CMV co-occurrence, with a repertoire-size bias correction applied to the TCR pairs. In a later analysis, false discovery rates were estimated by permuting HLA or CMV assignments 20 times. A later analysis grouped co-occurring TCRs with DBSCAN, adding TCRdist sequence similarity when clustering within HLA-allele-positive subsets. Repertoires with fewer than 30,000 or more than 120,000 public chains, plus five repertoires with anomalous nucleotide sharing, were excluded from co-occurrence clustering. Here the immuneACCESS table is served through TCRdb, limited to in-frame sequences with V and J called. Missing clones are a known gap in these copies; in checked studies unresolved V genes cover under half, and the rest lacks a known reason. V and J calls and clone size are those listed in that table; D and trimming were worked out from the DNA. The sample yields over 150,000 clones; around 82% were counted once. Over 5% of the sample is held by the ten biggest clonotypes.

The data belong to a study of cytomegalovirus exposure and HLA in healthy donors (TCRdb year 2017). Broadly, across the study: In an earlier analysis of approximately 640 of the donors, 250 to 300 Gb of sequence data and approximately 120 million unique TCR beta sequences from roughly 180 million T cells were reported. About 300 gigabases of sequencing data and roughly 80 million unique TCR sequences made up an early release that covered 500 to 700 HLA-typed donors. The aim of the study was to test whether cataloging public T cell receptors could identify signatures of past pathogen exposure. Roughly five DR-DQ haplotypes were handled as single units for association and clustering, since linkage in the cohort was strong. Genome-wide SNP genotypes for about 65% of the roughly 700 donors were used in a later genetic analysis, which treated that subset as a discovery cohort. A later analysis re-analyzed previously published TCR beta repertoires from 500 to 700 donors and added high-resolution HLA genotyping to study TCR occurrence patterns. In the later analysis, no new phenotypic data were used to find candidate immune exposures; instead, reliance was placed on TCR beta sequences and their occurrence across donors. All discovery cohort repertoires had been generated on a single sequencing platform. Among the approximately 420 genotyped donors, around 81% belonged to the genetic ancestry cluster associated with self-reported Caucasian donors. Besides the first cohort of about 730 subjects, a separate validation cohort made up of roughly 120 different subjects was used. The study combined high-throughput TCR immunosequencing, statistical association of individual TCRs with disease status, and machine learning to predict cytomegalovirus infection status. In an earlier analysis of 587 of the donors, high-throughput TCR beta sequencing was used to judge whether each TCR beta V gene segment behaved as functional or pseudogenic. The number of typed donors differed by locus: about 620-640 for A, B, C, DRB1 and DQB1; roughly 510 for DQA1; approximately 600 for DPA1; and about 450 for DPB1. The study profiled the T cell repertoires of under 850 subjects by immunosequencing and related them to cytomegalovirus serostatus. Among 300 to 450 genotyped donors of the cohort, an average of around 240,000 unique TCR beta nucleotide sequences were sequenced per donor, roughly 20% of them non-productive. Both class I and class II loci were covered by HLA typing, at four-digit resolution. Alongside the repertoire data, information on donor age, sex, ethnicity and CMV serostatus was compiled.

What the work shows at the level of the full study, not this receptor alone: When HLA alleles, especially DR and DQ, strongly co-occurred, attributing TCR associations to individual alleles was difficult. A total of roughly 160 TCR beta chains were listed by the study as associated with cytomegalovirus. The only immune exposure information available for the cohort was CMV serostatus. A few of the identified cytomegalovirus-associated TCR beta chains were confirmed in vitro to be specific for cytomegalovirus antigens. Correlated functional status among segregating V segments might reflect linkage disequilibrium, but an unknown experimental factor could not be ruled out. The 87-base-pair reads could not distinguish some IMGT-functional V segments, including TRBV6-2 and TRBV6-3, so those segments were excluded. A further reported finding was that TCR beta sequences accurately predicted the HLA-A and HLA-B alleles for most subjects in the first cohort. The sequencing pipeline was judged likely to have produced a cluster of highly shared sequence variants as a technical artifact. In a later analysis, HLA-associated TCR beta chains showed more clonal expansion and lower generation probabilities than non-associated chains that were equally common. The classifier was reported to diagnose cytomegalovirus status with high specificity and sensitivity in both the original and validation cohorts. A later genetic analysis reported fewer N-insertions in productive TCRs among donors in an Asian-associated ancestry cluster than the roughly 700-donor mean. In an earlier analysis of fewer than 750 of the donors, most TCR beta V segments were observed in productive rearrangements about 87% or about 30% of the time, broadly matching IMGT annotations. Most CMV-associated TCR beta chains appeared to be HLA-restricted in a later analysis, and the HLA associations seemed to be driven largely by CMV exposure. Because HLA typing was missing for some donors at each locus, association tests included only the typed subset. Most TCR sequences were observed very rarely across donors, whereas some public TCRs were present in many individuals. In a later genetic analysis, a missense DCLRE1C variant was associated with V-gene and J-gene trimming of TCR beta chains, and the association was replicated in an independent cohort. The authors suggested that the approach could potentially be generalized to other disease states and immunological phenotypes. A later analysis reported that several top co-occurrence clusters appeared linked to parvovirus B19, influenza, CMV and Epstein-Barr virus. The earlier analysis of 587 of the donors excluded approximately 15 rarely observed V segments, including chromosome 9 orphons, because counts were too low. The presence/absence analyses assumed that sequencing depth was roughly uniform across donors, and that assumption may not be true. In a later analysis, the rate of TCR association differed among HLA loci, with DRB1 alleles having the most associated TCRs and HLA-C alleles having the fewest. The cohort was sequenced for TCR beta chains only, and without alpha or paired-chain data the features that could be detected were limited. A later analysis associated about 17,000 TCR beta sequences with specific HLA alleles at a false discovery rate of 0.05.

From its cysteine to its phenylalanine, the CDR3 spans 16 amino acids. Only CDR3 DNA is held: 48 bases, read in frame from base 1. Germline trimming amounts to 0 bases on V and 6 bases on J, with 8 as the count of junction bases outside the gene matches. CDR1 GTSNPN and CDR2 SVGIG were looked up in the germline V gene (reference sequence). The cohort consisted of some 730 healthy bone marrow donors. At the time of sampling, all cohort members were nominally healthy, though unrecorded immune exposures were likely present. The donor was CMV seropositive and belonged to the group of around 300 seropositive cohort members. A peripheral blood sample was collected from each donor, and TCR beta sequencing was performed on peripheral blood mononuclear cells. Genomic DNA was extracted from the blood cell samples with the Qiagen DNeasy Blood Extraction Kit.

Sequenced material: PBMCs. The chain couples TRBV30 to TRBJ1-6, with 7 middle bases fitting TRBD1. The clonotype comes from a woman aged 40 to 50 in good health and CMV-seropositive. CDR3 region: CAWSVSRTGLNSPLHF. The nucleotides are TGTGCCTGGAGTGTCAGTCGGACAGGACTTAATTCACCCCTCCACTTT.